This is a list of T cell receptor beta chains from one sample in a study of OX40 agonist ivuxolimab in advanced cancers. The repertoire was sequenced with immunoSEQ multiplex PCR; TCRdb's copy has only in-frame clones and lacks some. The sample shows around 74,000 clones, approximately 90% of them seen only once. Sequenced material: CD4+ or CD8+ T cells sorted from blood, taken in a trial of the OX40 agonist ivuxolimab. The receptor set was obtained from an adult with an advanced solid tumor such as melanoma, head and neck, liver or kidney cancer. Both conserved end residues are part of each CDR3. A D gene is named only where the DNA matches it firmly. Not all rows give a size; the values are once, few, many and, for expanded clones, a class.

CDR3nt | CDR3aa | d_gene | j_gene | abundance | v_gene
TGTGCCAGCAGCTTACGAGGTCGCACCGGGGAGCTGTTTTTT | CASSLRGRTGELFF | NA | TRBJ2-2 | NA | TRBV7-2
TGTGCCAGCAGCTCTTTTTGGGGGGAGCTGTTTTTT | CASSSFWGELFF | NA | TRBJ2-2 | NA | TRBV7-2
TGTGCCAGCAGCTCACCGGGACTACCCTACGAGCAGTACTTC | CASSSPGLPYEQYF | TRBD2 | TRBJ2-7 | NA | TRBV5-4
TGTGCCAGCAGCTCAACGAGGGCAGGTGAGCAGTTCTTC | CASSSTRAGEQFF | NA | TRBJ2-1 | NA | TRBV9
TGTGCTAGCAGCTTGTCGTTAGGACAGTCTCTGAACACTGAAGCTTTCTTT | CASSLSLGQSLNTEAFF | NA | TRBJ1-1 | NA | TRBV7-7
TGTGCCAGCAGTTACAGGAGAAACACTGAAGCTTTCTTT | CASSYRRNTEAFF | NA | TRBJ1-1 | NA | TRBV27
TGTGCCAGCTCATCCAGGCCGCAGGGCGCGGACACCGGGGAGCTGTTTTTT | CASSSRPQGADTGELFF | NA | TRBJ2-2 | NA | TRBV18
TGTGCCAGTAGTTTAGAGACAGCCGAGCACACTGAAGCTTTCTTT | CASSLETAEHTEAFF | NA | TRBJ1-1 | NA | TRBV19
TGTGCCAGCAGCTTAGGATACGGGACAGATGCGAACACCGGGGAGCTGTTTTTT | CASSLGYGTDANTGELFF | TRBD1 | TRBJ2-2 | NA | TRBV7-2
TGTGCCAGTAGTATGCGAGTAGACAGGGTCCAACCCTACGAGCAGTACTTC | CASSMRVDRVQPYEQYF | TRBD1 | TRBJ2-7 | NA | TRBV19
TGTGCCAGCAGCCAACCAGTTCGGACGGCAGACATGAACACTGAAGCTTTCTTT | CASSQPVRTADMNTEAFF | NA | TRBJ1-1 | NA | TRBV4-2
TGTGCCAGCAGCTTAGAGGTGCGCCGAGGGCAGTACTTC | CASSLEVRRGQYF | NA | TRBJ2-7 | NA | TRBV7-2
TGTGCCAGTAGTCGGGACAGCAGGGTTGGGGATAGCAATCAGCCCCAGCATTTT | CASSRDSRVGDSNQPQHF | TRBD1 | TRBJ1-5 | NA | TRBV19
TGCGCCAGCAGCCAGCTTCAGGGCGCTAGCACAGATACGCAGTATTTT | CASSQLQGASTDTQYF | NA | TRBJ2-3 | many | TRBV4-1
TGCGCCAGCAGGGAAACTAGCGGGACGGAGACCCAGTACTTC | CASRETSGTETQYF | TRBD2 | TRBJ2-5 | NA | TRBV5-1
TGTGCCAGTAGTATAGGACTAGCGGGCCCCTCCAAGCAGTATTTT | CASSIGLAGPSKQYF | TRBD2 | TRBJ2-3 | NA | TRBV19
TGTGCCAGCAGCCGTAGCGGGAGTGCCTACGAGCAGTACTTC | CASSRSGSAYEQYF | TRBD2 | TRBJ2-7 | NA | TRBV6-5
TGTGCCAGCACCCCGAGCAGGGGGCTGCGCCCAGATACGCAGTATTTT | CASTPSRGLRPDTQYF | TRBD1 | TRBJ2-3 | few | TRBV11-3
TGTGCCAGCAGAAAGGACCGTAGCACAGATACGCAGTATTTT | CASRKDRSTDTQYF | NA | TRBJ2-3 | NA | TRBV7-9
TGCAGTGCTAGAGAGGCAGTGGGGCAGTACTTC | CSAREAVGQYF | NA | TRBJ2-7 | NA | TRBV20-1
TGTGCCACCAGCAGGGGGGTCTACAATGAGCAGTTCTTC | CATSRGVYNEQFF | NA | TRBJ2-1 | NA | TRBV15
TGTGCCAGCAGCCGGACACCCCTCAGGACAGATACGCAGTATTTT | CASSRTPLRTDTQYF | NA | TRBJ2-3 | NA | TRBV7-3
TGTGCCAGCAGATCGGGACAGGGAAGATTTTACTATGGCTACACCTTC | CASRSGQGRFYYGYTF | TRBD1 | TRBJ1-2 | NA | TRBV28
TGTGCCAGCAGCCCCGACAGGGACCGTGGCTACACCTTC | CASSPDRDRGYTF | TRBD1 | TRBJ1-2 | NA | TRBV11-2
TGTGCCAGCAGCTCCATACTGGGCGAGCAGTACTTC | CASSSILGEQYF | NA | TRBJ2-7 | NA | TRBV7-9
TGTGCCAGCAGCGTAGGGGCAGCATATAGCGATGGCTACACCTTC | CASSVGAAYSDGYTF | NA | TRBJ1-2 | NA | TRBV9
TGTGCCAGCAGCGTAGGGCTAGCGGGATCCACGACGCAGTATTTT | CASSVGLAGSTTQYF | TRBD2 | TRBJ2-3 | NA | TRBV9
TGTGCCAGCAGCTCCCACTATGGGACAGGAAAGAACACTGAAGCTTTCTTT | CASSSHYGTGKNTEAFF | TRBD1 | TRBJ1-1 | NA | TRBV7-3
TGTGCCAGCAGTTACTCGGGGAGCTCCTACGAGCAGTACTTC | CASSYSGSSYEQYF | NA | TRBJ2-7 | NA | TRBV6-5
TGTGCCAGTAGTATAGTCCGGACAGGGGACCAGCCCCAGCATTTT | CASSIVRTGDQPQHF | TRBD1 | TRBJ1-5 | NA | TRBV19
TGCGCCAGCACCCCGACAGGGACAGATACGCAGTATTTT | CASTPTGTDTQYF | TRBD1 | TRBJ2-3 | NA | TRBV10-1
TGTGCCAGCAGCTTGGGGACTAGCGGGAGTTTGACCGGGGAGCTGTTTTTT | CASSLGTSGSLTGELFF | TRBD2 | TRBJ2-2 | NA | TRBV9
TGTGCCAGCAGTCGTGGCACGGATACGCAGTATTTT | CASSRGTDTQYF | NA | TRBJ2-3 | once | TRBV6-5
TGTGCCAGCAGCCTAAGACAGGGTGTTCCTTTCTTT | CASSLRQGVPFF | TRBD1 | TRBJ1-1 | few | TRBV11-2
TGTGCCAGCAGCTTAGTGGGACAGGGGCCTTACGAGCAGTACTTC | CASSLVGQGPYEQYF | TRBD1 | TRBJ2-7 | NA | TRBV7-6
TGCGCCAGCCAGGGACGGAACTACGAGCAGTACTTC | CASQGRNYEQYF | NA | TRBJ2-7 | NA | TRBV5-1